The 22 T cell receptor beta chains in this list originate from one sample, sequenced in a study of shared clonotypes between healthy human individuals. The repertoire was sequenced with immunoSEQ multiplex PCR; TCRdb's copy has only in-frame clones and lacks some. The sample has hundreds of thousands of clones, 73% seen once; the top ten hold more than 9%. Sequencing was performed on memory CD4+ T cells sorted from blood. Subset specified: CD45RA-negative fraction. The source is a man aged 25 to 40 in good health.

This chain joins TRBV5-5 and TRBJ2-7, with 7 bases aligning to TRBD2. Germline CDR1 and CDR2: SGHKS and YYEKEE (reference sequence). This CDR3 has 14 residues. V lost 0 bases, J lost 7 bases, and 7 bases stayed unmatched. The CDR3 DNA is TGTGCCAGCAGCTTGGTTGTCAGGGAGGGTGAGCAGTACTTC. The encoded protein is CASSLVVREGEQYF.

This chain links TRBV9 with TRBJ2-1; 13 bases are shared with TRBD2. The CDR3 has 14 amino acids. CDR1 and CDR2 from the germline V gene are SGDLS and YYNGEE. J gave up 10 bases and V 3 bases, and 4 bases lay outside the gene matches. CDR3 sequence: CASSAPGLAGEQFF. For the CDR3, the DNA is TGTGCCAGCAGCGCCCCGGGACTAGCGGGAGAGCAGTTCTTC.

Points on this clone: The identical CDR3 is also encoded by other nucleotide sequences in the sample. The chain combines TRBV5-4 with TRBJ1-1; no definite D call. Germline V gives CDR1 SGHNT, CDR2 YYREEE (reference sequence). The V end was cut by 2 bases, the J end by 2 bases, with 7 bases between. The CDR3 is 13 residues long. The CDR3: CASSLGGNTEAFF. In DNA form, the CDR3 reads TGTGCCAGCAGCTTAGGAGGTAACACTGAAGCTTTCTTT. Based on the CDR3 plus reference TRBV5-4 and TRBJ1-1, the full variable domain is ETGVTQSPTHLIKTRGQQVTLRCSSQSGHNTVSWYQQALGQGPQFIFQYYREEENGRGNFPPRFSGLQFPNYSSELNVNALELDDSALYLCASSLGGNTEAFFGQGTRLTVV.

The chain combines TRBV19 with TRBJ1-1, with TRBD1 matching 7 bases. CDR3 length: 16 amino acids. Germline V gene data show CDR1 as LNHDA and CDR2 as SQIVND (reference sequence). V was clipped by 1 base and J by 0 bases; unmatched bases: 5. The CDR3 nucleotides read TGTGCCAGTAGTATAGGTAGACAGGGACTGAACACTGAAGCTTTCTTT. Translated: CASSIGRQGLNTEAFF.

To note about this clone: The sample holds other DNA sequences that translate to the same CDR3. The chain joins TRBV9 to TRBJ2-1, with 8 bases lining up with TRBD2. CDR1 SGDLS and CDR2 YYNGEE come from the germline V gene. After removal of 0 bases from V and 4 bases from J, the junction contained 3 bases not matched to a gene. The CDR3 runs to 15 residues. In DNA form, the CDR3 reads TGTGCCAGCAGCGTAGCAACGGGAGGGTACAATGAGCAGTTCTTC. Translated, it gives CASSVATGGYNEQFF.

The chain has TRBV10-3 and TRBJ1-4; D unclear. This CDR3 contains 12 residues. V was trimmed by 2 bases and J by 7 bases, leaving 5 bases between them. CDR1 and CDR2 (germline): ENHRY, SYGVKD. The CDR3 DNA is TGTGCCATCAGTGAGCCTGTTGAAAAACTGTTTTTT. Amino acid sequence: CAISEPVEKLFF.

The V and J genes are TRBV5-4 and TRBJ1-1; D is perhaps TRBD1 (5 bases). Germline CDR1 SGHNT, CDR2 YYREEE (reference sequence). This CDR3 is 14 amino acids long. The germline V and J ends were trimmed by 3 bases and 1 base, with 10 bases remaining between them. CDR3 sequence (DNA): TGTGCCAGCAGCTCTGGACATTCGAACACTGAAGCTTTCTTT. This sequence encodes CASSSGHSNTEAFF.

Only a few counts were recorded for this clone. Other nucleotide sequences from this sample produce the same CDR3. The rearrangement joins TRBV19 to TRBJ2-7; TRBD2 is a possible D gene (5 bases). The CDR3 is 13 residues long. In germline, CDR1 is LNHDA, CDR2 SQIVND (reference sequence). Trimming stripped 3 bases from V and 3 bases from J, with 9 bases between. This CDR3 is CASSIQRSYEQYF. CDR3 in DNA: TGTGCCAGTAGTATTCAGCGGAGCTACGAGCAGTACTTC.

This clone came up once. This chain uses TRBV28 with TRBJ1-4; D ambiguous. The CDR3 totals 11 residues. The germline V gene has CDR1 MDHEN and CDR2 SYDVKM. Trimming took 2 bases from V and 12 from J, leaving 7 bases between them. The CDR3 here is CASSLNGQLFF. CDR3 DNA: TGTGCCAGCAGTTTAAACGGGCAACTGTTTTTT.

V is TRBV4-1 and J is TRBJ1-5; 10 positions agree with TRBD1. The germline CDR1 and CDR2 sequences are MGHRA and YSYEKL. This CDR3 comprises 16 residues. V lost 4 bases, J lost 6 bases, and 9 bases stayed unmatched. CDR3 amino acids: CASSLDRDRGGQPQHF. CDR3 coding DNA: TGCGCCAGCAGCCTAGACCGGGACAGGGGTGGTCAGCCCCAGCATTTT.

V is TRBV7-9 and J is TRBJ1-3; D not resolved. V dropped 5 bases and J dropped 7 bases, with 12 bases sitting between them. CDR1 and CDR2 from the germline V gene are SEHNR and FQNEAQ (reference sequence). CDR3 length equals 13 residues. DNA for the CDR3: TGTGCCAGCAGCCCGCGACGTGGGAACACCATATATTTT. Translated, it gives CASSPRRGNTIYF.

This clone was picked up one time. The rearrangement links TRBV7-6 to TRBJ2-7; 12 nucleotides match TRBD1. Germline loops: CDR1 SGHVS, CDR2 FNYEAQ. The CDR3 has 16 residues. V was pared by 4 bases and J by 0 bases, with 4 bases of the junction left unmatched. The CDR3 is CASSSGGQGASYEQYF. CDR3 bases: TGTGCCAGCAGCTCTGGGGGACAGGGGGCCTCCTACGAGCAGTACTTC.

This rearrangement joins TRBV2 to TRBJ2-7; no clear D gene. Trimming shortened V by 5 bases and J by 4 bases, and 12 bases separated the two germline ends. The CDR3 is made up of 13 amino acids. CDR1 SNHLY and CDR2 FYNNEI come from the germline V gene. The CDR3 DNA reads TGTGCCAGCAGTCCGGACCAAAAATACGAGCAGTACTTC. As protein: CASSPDQKYEQYF.

CDR3 nucleotides: TGTGCCAGCAGCTTGACGAATCCTCTCACCGAGCAGTTCTTC. Amino acid sequence: CASSLTNPLTEQFF. This sequence joins TRBV11-2 and TRBJ2-1, with D unclear. Germline CDR1 SGHAT, CDR2 FQNNGV. Trimming shortened V by 3 bases and J by 10 bases, and 16 bases separated the two germline ends. CDR3 length: 14 amino acids.

CDR3 sequence reads: CGTTPRGTPFRLPLRNQPQHF. CDR3 bases: TGTGGGACAACTCCCAGGGGGACACCTTTCCGCCTACCCCTGAGAAATCAGCCCCAGCATTTT. V and J are TRBV7-3 and TRBJ1-5; TRBD1 matches at 7 bases. The CDR3 runs 21 residues. From germline, CDR1 is SGHTA and CDR2 FQGTGA.

As DNA, the CDR3 is TGCGCCAGCAGCTTGTCTCCAGGGACCTTTGAAGCTTTCTTT. Translation gives CASSLSPGTFEAFF. The rearrangement links TRBV5-1 to TRBJ1-1; D perhaps matches TRBD1 (5 bases). The CDR3 is 14 amino acids. Germline CDR1 and CDR2: SGHRS and YFSETQ. V was trimmed by 1 base and J by 7 bases, leaving 14 bases between them. The whole variable domain, remainder taken from reference TRBV5-1 and TRBJ1-1, is KAGVTQTPRYLIKTRGQQVTLSCSPISGHRSVSWYQQTPGQGLQFLFEYFSETQRNKGNFPGRFSGRQFSNSRSEMNVSTLELGDSALYLCASSLSPGTFEAFFGQGTRLTVV.

This clone showed up just a few times. The chain has TRBV11-2 and TRBJ1-3; 11 bases map to TRBD1. This CDR3 is 16 amino acids long. Germline V gene data show CDR1 as SGHAT and CDR2 as FQNNGV. V lost 4 bases to trimming and J lost 4 bases; unmatched junction nucleotides: 6. The CDR3 coding sequence is TGTGCCAGCAGCTCCAAGGACAGGGGGCGCGGAAACACCATATATTTT. This translates into CASSSKDRGRGNTIYF.

This clone appeared a single time. The CDR3 sequence: CASRAWGQMNPEQYF. The CDR3 bases are TGTGCCAGTCGCGCTTGGGGACAGATGAATCCCGAGCAGTACTTC. The chain has TRBV5-4 and TRBJ2-7, with 7 positions matching TRBD1. The germline V gene encodes CDR1 SGHNT and CDR2 YYREEE (reference sequence). The CDR3 covers 15 residues. The V gene end was trimmed by 8 bases and the J gene end by 6 bases; junction bases not matched to a gene: 17.

The rearrangement uses TRBV2 and TRBJ2-5; maybe TRBD2 (6 bases). This CDR3 has 14 residues. Trimming cost V 0 bases and J 7 bases, with 12 bases left between them. Germline V gene lookup returns CDR1 SNHLY and CDR2 FYNNEI. The CDR3 loop reads CASSEARGGGTQYF. Here the CDR3 DNA reads TGTGCCAGCAGTGAAGCGCGGGGTGGGGGGACCCAGTACTTC.

This clone was counted ten times or more. V and J are TRBV6-5 and TRBJ2-1; D is undetermined. The CDR3 extends over 14 amino acids. Germline V gene lookup returns CDR1 MNHEY and CDR2 SVGAGI. Trimming pared 1 base from V and 6 bases from J, leaving 10 bases between. Here the CDR3 reads CASSYFGYSNEQFF. DNA of the CDR3: TGTGCCAGCAGTTACTTTGGCTATTCCAATGAGCAGTTCTTC.

The V call is TRBV5-4, the J call TRBJ2-5; tentatively, D is TRBD2 (6 bases). Germline assignment: CDR1 SGHNT and CDR2 YYREEE (reference sequence). Trimming took 4 bases from V and 5 from J, leaving 18 bases between them. This CDR3 region has 15 residues. The CDR3 sequence: CASSHPARGIETQYF. For the CDR3, the DNA is TGTGCCAGCAGCCACCCCGCACGGGGGATCGAGACCCAGTACTTC.

The J gene is TRBJ2-3, the V gene TRBV5-6; 7 positions agree with TRBD1. CDR1 and CDR2 from the germline V gene are SGHDT and YYEEEE. The CDR3 runs to 16 residues. V trimming: 3 bases; J trimming: 4 bases; junction bases outside the gene matches: 11. This CDR3 reads CASSSLTGNGPDTQYF. Here the CDR3 DNA reads TGTGCCAGCAGCTCCCTGACAGGGAATGGCCCAGATACGCAGTATTTT.